This TCR beta chain was sequenced for a study of blood T cell repertoires in COVID-19. In the study overall: Acute and convalescent COVID-19 specimens originated in the United States, Italy and Spain. T cells, B-cell-depleted T cells, or PBMCs supplied cDNA or gDNA.

Original processing methods: Reference gene primer amplification in the assay estimated nucleated cell counts. Produced via immunoSEQ multiplex PCR; TCRdb's table is partial and in-frame only. V, J and clone size derive from that table, while D and trimming were established from the DNA sequence. The sample comprises some 45,000 clones, 83% of which are singletons, and less than 9.5% rests with the top ten. The length of the CDR3 is 14 residues. Trimming shortened V by 5 bases and J by 2 bases, and 16 bases separated the two germline ends. The germline V gene encodes CDR1 DFQATT and CDR2 SNEGSKA (reference sequence).

This TCR was sampled from an elderly man in a cohort sampled during active COVID-19. Sample: peripheral blood. This chain links TRBV20-1 with TRBJ2-7; no clear D. The CDR3 region is CSACAPTDTYEQYF. The CDR3, as DNA: TGCAGTGCTTGTGCCCCGACTGATACCTACGAGCAGTACTTC.